Sequencing of this TCR beta chain was carried out in a study of blood T cell repertoires in COVID-19. Whole-study context: Acute and convalescent COVID-19 samples came from the United States, Italy and Spain.

The CDR3 totals 14 residues. Produced via immunoSEQ multiplex PCR; TCRdb's table is partial and in-frame only. The table lists a few hundred thousand clones, 70% to 90% of them singletons. This chain uses TRBV21-1 with TRBJ1-5; TRBD1 is the table's D call, not checked against the DNA. TRBV21-1 has pseudogene status. The sequencing input was peripheral blood. This TCR came from a middle-aged man with acute or convalescent COVID-19. The CDR3 loop is CASSKRTGRQPQHF. CDR3 bases: TGTGCCAGCAGCAAGCGGACAGGACGGCAGCCCCAGCATTTT.